This is a list of T cell receptor beta chains from one sample in a study of blood T cell repertoires in COVID-19. TCRdb's copy holds only in-frame clones and misses some; the assay was immunoSEQ multiplex PCR. The sample has approximately 120,000 clones, 83% seen once. Sequencing input: PBMCs or T cells enriched from blood (not recorded which). These receptors were collected from a young man who had recovered from COVID-19. The CDR3 runs from the conserved cysteine through the conserved F or W. The order of the fields is D gene, V gene, J gene, clone size, CDR3 protein, CDR3 DNA. D genes are given only for firm matches. The size entry is marked missing in some rows and otherwise reads once, few, many or a size class.

-,TRBV5-6,TRBJ2-5,-,CASSSLGSGQETQYF,TGTGCCAGCAGCAGCCTAGGGTCAGGGCAAGAGACCCAGTACTTC
TRBD1,TRBV9,TRBJ2-2,-,CASSPDRGNTGELFF,TGTGCCAGCAGCCCAGACAGGGGGAACACCGGGGAGCTGTTTTTT
-,TRBV7-2,TRBJ2-7,-,CASATGTWSYDEQYF,TGTGCCTCGGCGACCGGGACTTGGAGCTACGACGAGCAGTACTTC
-,TRBV10-1,TRBJ1-2,-,CASSEPVRPGYTF,TGCGCCAGCAGTGAGCCGGTCAGGCCTGGCTACACCTTC
-,TRBV5-6,TRBJ1-5,-,CASSFFFGNQPQHF,TGTGCCAGCAGCTTCTTTTTCGGCAATCAGCCCCAGCATTTT
TRBD2,TRBV27,TRBJ2-3,-,CASSFQTSGSGTDTQYF,TGTGCCAGCAGTTTCCAGACCAGCGGGAGTGGGACAGATACGCAGTATTTT
TRBD2,TRBV7-2,TRBJ2-3,once,CASSLDGSGSRDTQYF,TGTGCCAGCAGCTTAGATGGTAGCGGGAGTCGGGATACGCAGTATTTT
-,TRBV9,TRBJ1-4,-,CASSTGTGANEKLFF,TGTGCCAGCAGCACCGGGACGGGAGCTAATGAAAAACTGTTTTTT
TRBD1,TRBV20-1,TRBJ2-7,-,CSASKGQGNEQYF,TGCAGTGCTAGTAAAGGACAGGGGAACGAGCAGTACTTC
TRBD2,TRBV27,TRBJ2-1,-,CASSLGGWNEQFF,TGTGCCAGCAGTTTGGGAGGGTGGAATGAGCAGTTCTTC
-,TRBV7-9,TRBJ1-4,once,CASSLAGAGEKLFF,TGTGCCAGCAGCTTAGCAGGGGCCGGAGAAAAACTGTTTTTT
-,TRBV10-3,TRBJ2-5,-,CAISESSGQETQYF,TGTGCCATCAGTGAGTCAAGCGGGCAAGAGACCCAGTACTTC
-,TRBV10-1,TRBJ1-1,-,CASSESGAVTEAFF,TGCGCCAGCAGTGAGTCAGGGGCAGTCACTGAAGCTTTCTTT
TRBD1,TRBV7-6,TRBJ2-5,-,CASSLRAGTGQETQYF,TGTGCCAGCAGCTTACGAGCCGGGACAGGGCAAGAGACCCAGTACTTC
TRBD2,TRBV19,TRBJ2-3,-,CASSKTSGRGDTQYF,TGTGCCAGTAGTAAGACTAGCGGGAGGGGAGATACGCAGTATTTT
-,TRBV19,TRBJ2-3,-,CASRPFTRSGIPTDTQYF,TGTGCCAGTAGACCCTTCACCCGATCAGGTATCCCCACAGATACGCAGTATTTT
-,TRBV28,TRBJ2-7,-,CASSLLRGYEQYF,TGTGCCAGCAGTTTATTAAGGGGCTACGAGCAGTACTTC
-,TRBV6-5,TRBJ2-5,-,CASTVSPVRQETQYF,TGTGCCAGCACTGTTAGTCCCGTCCGTCAAGAGACCCAGTACTTC
-,TRBV5-6,TRBJ2-3,few,CASSLAGTDTQYF,TGTGCCAGCAGCTTGGCCGGCACAGATACGCAGTATTTT
TRBD1,TRBV6-5,TRBJ2-7,-,CASSYGGQGANEQYF,TGTGCCAGCAGTTACGGCGGACAGGGGGCGAACGAGCAGTACTTC
-,TRBV29-1,TRBJ2-2,-,CSVEGGTGELFF,TGCAGCGTTGAAGGAGGCACCGGGGAGCTGTTTTTT
-,TRBV10-3,TRBJ1-1,-,CAIGPDSTEAFF,TGTGCCATCGGACCTGACAGCACTGAAGCTTTCTTT
TRBD1,TRBV4-1,TRBJ2-1,once,CASSQPGAGQVIGNEQFF,TGCGCCAGCAGCCAACCTGGGGCTGGACAGGTAATTGGCAATGAGCAGTTCTTC
TRBD1,TRBV27,TRBJ1-6,-,CASSLFSTRTGNPTSSYNSPLHF,TGTGCCAGCAGTTTATTTTCAACTCGGACAGGGAACCCTACCAGCTCCTATAATTCACCCCTCCACTTT
TRBD1,TRBV6-5,TRBJ1-1,few,CASSYATGATQAEAFF,TGTGCCAGCAGTTACGCCACAGGGGCCACCCAGGCTGAAGCTTTCTTT
-,TRBV7-2,TRBJ2-1,-,CASSLDQSGPAYNEQFF,TGTGCCAGCAGCTTAGACCAGAGCGGGCCCGCCTACAATGAGCAGTTCTTC
TRBD2,TRBV19,TRBJ2-1,-,CASSMGDSGNHYNEQFF,TGTGCCAGTAGTATGGGGGATAGCGGGAATCACTACAATGAGCAGTTCTTC